This is a list of T cell receptor beta chains from one sample in a study of Ad26.COV2.S vaccination and SARS-CoV-2 variants. Profiled with immunoSEQ multiplex PCR; TCRdb holds only in-frame clones, not every one. The sample contains fewer than 800,000 clones, roughly 90% of which appear only once. The input for sequencing was peripheral blood, taken in a trial of Ad26.COV2.S vaccine versus placebo. The receptors were sampled from a person between 18 and 65 years old who received the Ad26.COV2.S COVID-19 vaccine or a placebo. CDR3s include the opening cysteine and the closing phenylalanine or tryptophan. The order of the fields is V gene, J gene, CDR3 protein.

v_gene: TRBV7-9
j_gene: TRBJ1-4
CDR3aa: CASSLVQGAREKLFF

v_gene: TRBV9
j_gene: TRBJ2-7
CDR3aa: CASSVGPSRSSGSLERTYEQYF

v_gene: TRBV7-8
j_gene: TRBJ2-7
CDR3aa: CASSSSTGVYEQYF

v_gene: TRBV7-9
j_gene: TRBJ1-2
CDR3aa: CASSSDRQRYGYTF

v_gene: TRBV15
j_gene: TRBJ1-2
CDR3aa: CATSRDGRLSGARGYTF

v_gene: TRBV6-2/TRBV6-3
j_gene: TRBJ1-2
CDR3aa: CASSYPQGGDYGYTF

v_gene: TRBV24-1
j_gene: TRBJ2-1
CDR3aa: CATSDSWGGRENEQFF

v_gene: TRBV2
j_gene: TRBJ1-4
CDR3aa: CATHSGATNEKLFF

v_gene: TRBV6-1
j_gene: TRBJ1-6
CDR3aa: CASSEANRRNSPLHF

v_gene: TRBV9
j_gene: TRBJ1-2
CDR3aa: CASSDAAGAGYTF

v_gene: TRBV10-2
j_gene: TRBJ1-5
CDR3aa: CASSELRGVSNQPQHF

v_gene: TRBV19
j_gene: TRBJ2-7
CDR3aa: CASSISGTGLSEQYF

v_gene: TRBV10-3
j_gene: TRBJ2-5
CDR3aa: CAISESTGGETQYF

v_gene: TRBV7-9
j_gene: TRBJ1-4
CDR3aa: CASSLTGDFNEKLFF

v_gene: TRBV1
j_gene: TRBJ1-3
CDR3aa: CTSSQVGTTSGTIYF

v_gene: TRBV7-9
j_gene: TRBJ1-6
CDR3aa: CASSGLDSPLHF

v_gene: TRBV6-5
j_gene: TRBJ1-5
CDR3aa: CASKVTSDQPQHF

v_gene: TRBV27
j_gene: TRBJ2-7
CDR3aa: CASSLSLHNLYEQYF

v_gene: TRBV21-1
j_gene: TRBJ1-5
CDR3aa: CASSKLQGLSPQHF

v_gene: TRBV7-2
j_gene: TRBJ2-5
CDR3aa: CASSPTGWLAGRETQYF

v_gene: TRBV19
j_gene: TRBJ2-6
CDR3aa: CASSADRTSSGANVLTF

v_gene: TRBV6-6
j_gene: TRBJ1-2
CDR3aa: CASSYGQGGGYTF

v_gene: TRBV19
j_gene: TRBJ2-3
CDR3aa: CASNPGSGGSTDTQYF

v_gene: TRBV6-5
j_gene: TRBJ1-3
CDR3aa: CASSWGGAGNTIYF

v_gene: TRBV4-1
j_gene: TRBJ2-7
CDR3aa: CASSQLHGAYEQYF

v_gene: TRBV15
j_gene: TRBJ2-1
CDR3aa: CATSRRLAGQYNEQFF

v_gene: TRBV5-1
j_gene: TRBJ2-7
CDR3aa: CASSLEGFHEQYF

v_gene: TRBV7-2
j_gene: TRBJ2-1
CDR3aa: CASSIGLAGWTSYNEQFF

v_gene: TRBV12-3/TRBV12-4
j_gene: TRBJ1-1
CDR3aa: CASSLGGPEAFF

v_gene: TRBV14
j_gene: TRBJ2-5
CDR3aa: CASSPGREPQYF

v_gene: TRBV3-1/TRBV3-2
j_gene: TRBJ2-7
CDR3aa: CASSRGQGNYEQYF

v_gene: TRBV12-5
j_gene: TRBJ2-3
CDR3aa: CASGPRADTQYF

v_gene: TRBV4-3
j_gene: TRBJ2-3
CDR3aa: CASSQDYSTDTQYF